A single sample gave rise to the 25 T cell receptor beta chains below, sequenced in a study of blood T cell repertoires in COVID-19. Produced via immunoSEQ multiplex PCR; TCRdb's table is partial and in-frame only. Among over 30,000 clones, around 90% were seen once, and the ten largest hold around 5%. The sequenced sample consisted of peripheral blood. Receptors were obtained from a human donor in a cohort sampled during active COVID-19.

V usage is TRBV6-1 and J usage is TRBJ2-1; the match to TRBD1 covers 7 bases. The CDR3 has 17 amino acids. Germline V CDR1 and CDR2: MNHNS, SASEGT. After removal of 0 bases from V and 4 bases from J, the junction contained 9 bases not matched to a gene. CDR3 coding DNA: TGTGCCAGCAGTGAAGCGTCAAATGTACAGGGGTACAATGAGCAGTTCTTC. Protein sequence: CASSEASNVQGYNEQFF.

The J gene is TRBJ2-5, the V gene TRBV5-3, with 7 bases that match TRBD2. TRBV5-3 is an ORF; its function is uncertain. CDR3 length: 15 amino acids. The trim removed 1 base at V and 5 bases at J, leaving 8 bases unmatched. CDR3 coding DNA: TGTGCCAGAAGCTTGAGGGGAGGGCAGAGTGAGACCCAGTACTTC. This codes for CARSLRGGQSETQYF.

V usage is TRBV3-1 (or the pseudogene TRBV3-2) and J usage is TRBJ1-3, with D perhaps TRBD1 (6 bases). The germline V gene has CDR1 LGHDT and CDR2 YNNKEL (reference sequence). Trimming stripped 5 bases from V and 0 bases from J, with 8 bases between. The CDR3 spans 14 residues. The CDR3 nucleotides read TGTGCCAGCAGCGAGACAGGCTCTGGAAACACCATATATTTT. It encodes CASSETGSGNTIYF.

The V call is TRBV6-4, the J call TRBJ1-2; 9 bases align to TRBD1. Losses at the gene ends were 5 bases for V and 6 bases for J; bases not matched to a gene: 7. This CDR3 contains 14 residues. Per the germline V gene, CDR1 is MRHNA and CDR2 is SNTAGT. The CDR3, as DNA: TGTGCCAGCAGTACAGGGGGCGCGATCAATGGCTACACCTTC. It translates to CASSTGGAINGYTF.

This clone was counted once. V is TRBV4-3 and J is TRBJ1-3; D unresolved. Trimming removed 0 bases from V and 3 bases from J, with 21 bases in between. This CDR3 spans 19 amino acids. The V gene's germline CDR1 is LGHNA and CDR2 YSLEER. This chain's CDR3 is CASSQDLVGALGLGNTIYF. In nucleotides, the CDR3 is TGCGCCAGCAGCCAAGATCTGGTGGGAGCACTCGGACTTGGAAACACCATATATTTT.

The chain links TRBV27 to TRBJ1-2, with D possibly matching TRBD1 (6 bases). V gave up 7 bases and J gave up 6 bases, with 12 bases separating them. The CDR3 is 12 residues long. Germline values: CDR1 MNHEY, CDR2 SMNVEV (reference sequence). The CDR3 region is CASKQGGHGYTF. The CDR3 DNA reads TGTGCCAGCAAACAGGGCGGTCATGGCTACACCTTC.

This chain connects TRBV3-1 (or the pseudogene TRBV3-2) to TRBJ1-3; D is uncertain. With 4 bases removed from V and 8 bases from J, the gap between germline ends came to 12 bases. This CDR3 region has 13 residues. Germline V gives CDR1 LGHDT, CDR2 YNNKEL (reference sequence). CDR3 DNA: TGTGCCAGCAGCCGCTCCCCGGGTTACACCATATATTTT. This gives the protein CASSRSPGYTIYF.

The genes are TRBV7-2 and TRBJ1-1; D is possibly TRBD1 (5 bases). Germline CDR1 SGHTA, CDR2 FQGNSA. CDR3 length equals 15 residues. Trimming left V 2 bases short and J 1 base short, with 11 bases between. CDR3 coding DNA: TGTGCCAGCAGCTTAATCAGGGTGGAGAACACTGAAGCTTTCTTT. The encoded protein is CASSLIRVENTEAFF.

The rearrangement links TRBV24-1 to TRBJ2-3, with TRBD1 identical over 7 bases. CDR3 length: 15 amino acids. Germline V gene sequence: CDR1 KGHDR, CDR2 SFDVKD. The ends lost 0 bases at V and 4 bases at J; junction bases unmatched: 3. The CDR3 reads CATSDLVRGSDTQYF. The CDR3 DNA reads as TGTGCCACCAGTGATTTGGTCAGGGGGTCAGATACGCAGTATTTT.

This clone was detected only once. This chain links TRBV29-1 with TRBJ1-3; no reliable D call. CDR1 and CDR2 from the germline V gene are SQVTM and ANQGSEA. The CDR3 has 11 amino acids. CDR3 amino acids: CSGSSGNTIYF. The CDR3 nucleotides are TGCTCAGGCAGCTCTGGAAACACCATATATTTT.

The DNA for the CDR3 is TGTGCCAGCAGCCAAGAGCCCGCTAGCGCCCCCCCTCAAGAGACCCAGTACTTC. This sequence encodes CASSQEPASAPPQETQYF. The V and J genes are TRBV3-1 (or the pseudogene TRBV3-2) and TRBJ2-5, with D possibly matching TRBD2 (6 bases). V dropped 0 bases and J dropped 2 bases, with 19 bases sitting between them. The germline V gene has CDR1 LGHDT and CDR2 YNNKEL (reference sequence). This CDR3 has 18 residues.

The chain joins TRBV2 to TRBJ2-1; 9 bases line up with TRBD2. The CDR3 has 15 residues. V gave up 2 bases and J gave up 6 bases; unmatched junction bases: 5. Germline assignment: CDR1 SNHLY and CDR2 FYNNEI. The CDR3 loop is CASSEPLAGINEQFF. In DNA form, the CDR3 reads TGTGCCAGCAGTGAACCTCTAGCGGGAATCAATGAGCAGTTCTTC.

This rearrangement joins TRBV2 to TRBJ2-1; 10 nucleotides agree with TRBD2. The germline gives CDR1 SNHLY, CDR2 FYNNEI. This CDR3 contains 12 residues. With 7 bases clipped from V and 7 bases from J, the junction kept 1 base outside the gene matches. The CDR3, as DNA: TGTGCCAGCATACTAGCGGGGAATGAGCAGTTCTTC. Amino acids: CASILAGNEQFF.

This clone has only one observation. This sequence joins TRBV20-1 and TRBJ1-5; no firm D call. CDR3 size: 11 residues. Trimming removed 6 bases from V and 3 bases from J, with 6 bases in between. From germline, CDR1 is DFQATT and CDR2 SNEGSKA (reference sequence). The CDR3, as DNA: TGCAGTGCAGAACACAATCAGCCCCAGCATTTT. It translates to CSAEHNQPQHF.

This chain links TRBV24-1 with TRBJ1-2; possible D gene TRBD1, 5 bases. Trimming removed 4 bases at V and 8 bases at J, with 10 bases between. Germline-derived CDR1 and CDR2 are KGHDR and SFDVKD. This CDR3 has 12 residues. The DNA for the CDR3 is TGTGCCACCAGTGACACCTACAGGGGCTACACCTTC. Translating gives CATSDTYRGYTF.

The chain employs TRBV5-1 and TRBJ2-2; 13 positions agree with TRBD2. V lost 4 bases and J lost 5; bases outside the gene matches: 8. CDR1 and CDR2 (germline): SGHRS, YFSETQ. The CDR3 is 17 amino acids. The CDR3 here is CASSIVGLAGVTGELFF. The CDR3 DNA reads as TGCGCCAGCAGCATAGTTGGACTAGCGGGAGTTACCGGGGAGCTGTTTTTT.

The rearrangement links TRBV14 to TRBJ1-6; D unclear. Trimming pared 2 bases from V and 7 bases from J, leaving 12 bases between. Per the germline V gene, CDR1 is SGHDN and CDR2 is FVKESK. The CDR3 is 15 amino acids. Written as DNA, the CDR3 is TGTGCCAGCAGCCAACTACCCGAGGTGAATTCACCCCTCCACTTT. It specifies CASSQLPEVNSPLHF.

Written as DNA, the CDR3 is TGTGCCAGCCGTCCGGTAGTGAACTATGGCTACACCTTC. Translation gives CASRPVVNYGYTF. V and J are TRBV7-2 and TRBJ1-2, with unresolved D. The germline CDR1 and CDR2 sequences are SGHTA and FQGNSA. V shed 8 bases and J shed 2 bases, with 12 bases lying between them. There are 13 residues in the CDR3.

The chain employs TRBV29-1 and TRBJ1-1, with 9 positions matching TRBD1. The CDR3 has 14 residues. Germline V gene lookup returns CDR1 SQVTM and CDR2 ANQGSEA. With 5 bases clipped from V and 0 bases from J, the junction kept 4 bases outside the gene matches. The CDR3 sequence is CSVRDRAMNTEAFF. The DNA of the CDR3 is TGCAGCGTTCGGGACAGGGCAATGAACACTGAAGCTTTCTTT.

The chain couples TRBV5-1 to TRBJ2-3, with 8 bases that match TRBD2. After removal of 0 bases from V and 2 bases from J, the junction contained 11 bases not matched to a gene. Germline CDR1 reads SGHRS; CDR2 reads YFSETQ. This CDR3 contains 18 residues. CDR3 in amino acids: CASSLAIAGGPSTDTQYF. The CDR3 nucleotides are TGCGCCAGCAGCTTGGCGATCGCGGGAGGACCCTCCACAGATACGCAGTATTTT.

The genes are TRBV6-5 and TRBJ1-3, with a weak D call TRBD1 (6 bases). The V end lost 6 bases, the J end lost 4 bases, and 13 bases lay between the germline ends. CDR3 length: 14 residues. Germline V lookup: CDR1 MNHEY, CDR2 SVGAGI. CDR3: CASSPRTEGNTIYF. In DNA, the CDR3 is TGTGCCAGCAGCCCGCGGACAGAGGGAAACACCATATATTTT.

The chain combines TRBV7-8 with TRBJ1-2; D gene uncertain. Germline-derived CDR1 and CDR2 are SGHVS and FQNEAQ. The V gene lost 5 bases and the J gene lost 7 bases, with 20 bases spanning the gap. This CDR3 comprises 15 residues. CDR3 coding DNA: TGTGCCAGCAGCCCATTGGTTACGCTATCCCCTGGCTACACCTTC. Amino acids: CASSPLVTLSPGYTF.

The V gene is TRBV7-9, the J gene TRBJ1-2; no reliable D call. Germline values: CDR1 SEHNR, CDR2 FQNEAQ (reference sequence). V lost 3 bases and J 3 bases, leaving 11 bases between the germline ends. CDR3 length: 14 amino acids. This CDR3 reads CASSFSLAYYGYTF. The CDR3 coding sequence is TGTGCCAGCAGCTTTAGTCTTGCCTACTATGGCTACACCTTC.

This chain links TRBV4-1 with TRBJ2-2; 10 bases line up with TRBD2. Germline lookup yields CDR1 MGHRA and CDR2 YSYEKL. The CDR3 is 16 residues long. The junction had 4 bases not matched to a gene; V was cut back by 2 bases and J by 4 bases. This CDR3 is CASSQPPSGGTGELFF. The CDR3 DNA reads TGCGCCAGCAGCCAACCCCCTAGCGGGGGCACCGGGGAGCTGTTTTTT.

The chain carries TRBV5-1 and TRBJ1-1; no clear D gene. The V end was cut by 0 bases, the J end by 3 bases, with 9 bases between. The CDR3 extends over 14 amino acids. Germline CDR1 is SGHRS and CDR2 is YFSETQ. The DNA of the CDR3 is TGCGCCAGCAGCTTGGATTGGGCTGACACTGAAGCTTTCTTT. Translation gives CASSLDWADTEAFF.